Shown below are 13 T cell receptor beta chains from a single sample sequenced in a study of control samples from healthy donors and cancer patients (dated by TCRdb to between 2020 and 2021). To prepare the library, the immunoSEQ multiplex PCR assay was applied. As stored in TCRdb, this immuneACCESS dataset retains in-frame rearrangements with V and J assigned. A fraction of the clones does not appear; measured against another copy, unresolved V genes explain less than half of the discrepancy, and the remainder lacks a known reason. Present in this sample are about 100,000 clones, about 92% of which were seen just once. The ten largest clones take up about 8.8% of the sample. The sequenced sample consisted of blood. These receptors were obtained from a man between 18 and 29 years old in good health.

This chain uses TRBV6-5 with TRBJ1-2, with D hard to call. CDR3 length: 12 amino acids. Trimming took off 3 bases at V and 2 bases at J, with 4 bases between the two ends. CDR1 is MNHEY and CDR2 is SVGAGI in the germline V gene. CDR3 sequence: CASSYRNYGYTF. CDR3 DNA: TGTGCCAGCAGTTATCGGAACTATGGCTACACCTTC.

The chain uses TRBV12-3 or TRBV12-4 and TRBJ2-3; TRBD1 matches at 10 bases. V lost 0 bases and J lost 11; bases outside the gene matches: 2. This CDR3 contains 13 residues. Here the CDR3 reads CASSLAGTGVQYF. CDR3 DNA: TGTGCCAGCAGTTTAGCGGGGACAGGGGTGCAGTATTTT.

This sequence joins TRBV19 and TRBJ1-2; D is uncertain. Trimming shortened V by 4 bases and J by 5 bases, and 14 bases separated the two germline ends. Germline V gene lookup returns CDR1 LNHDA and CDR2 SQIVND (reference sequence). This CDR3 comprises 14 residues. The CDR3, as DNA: TGTGCCAGTAGTAAGGACCGTCTTTTTTATGGCTACACCTTC. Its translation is CASSKDRLFYGYTF.

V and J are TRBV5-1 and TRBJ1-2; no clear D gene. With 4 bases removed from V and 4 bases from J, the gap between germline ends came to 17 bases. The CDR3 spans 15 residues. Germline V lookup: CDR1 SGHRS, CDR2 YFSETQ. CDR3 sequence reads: CASSDRSGPPYGYTF. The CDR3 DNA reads TGCGCCAGCAGCGATCGGTCCGGGCCTCCCTATGGCTACACCTTC.

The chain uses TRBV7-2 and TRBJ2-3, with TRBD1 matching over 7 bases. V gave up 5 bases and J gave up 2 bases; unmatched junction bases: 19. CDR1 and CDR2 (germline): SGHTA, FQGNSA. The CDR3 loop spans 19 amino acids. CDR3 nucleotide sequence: TGTGCCAGCAGCGCACGGGACAGCGGCTTGTTTTTAAACACAGATACGCAGTATTTT. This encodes CASSARDSGLFLNTDTQYF.

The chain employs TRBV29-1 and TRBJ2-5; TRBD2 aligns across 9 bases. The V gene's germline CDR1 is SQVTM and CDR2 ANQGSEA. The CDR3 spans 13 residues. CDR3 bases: TGCAACGTGGCCGGGACTAGCAGTGAGACCCAGTACTTC. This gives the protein CNVAGTSSETQYF. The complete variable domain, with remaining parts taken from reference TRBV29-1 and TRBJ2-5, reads SAVISQKPSRDICQRGTSLTIQCQVDSQVTMMFWYRQQPGQSLTLIATANQGSEATYESGFVIDKFPISRPNLTFSTLTVSNMSPEDSSIYLCNVAGTSSETQYFGPGTRLLVL.

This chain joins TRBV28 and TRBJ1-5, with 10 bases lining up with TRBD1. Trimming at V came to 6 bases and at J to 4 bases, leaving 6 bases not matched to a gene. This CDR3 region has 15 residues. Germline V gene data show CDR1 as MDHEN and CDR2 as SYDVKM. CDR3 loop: CASRRTGGGNQPQHF. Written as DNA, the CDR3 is TGTGCCAGCAGACGGACAGGGGGAGGAAATCAGCCCCAGCATTTT.

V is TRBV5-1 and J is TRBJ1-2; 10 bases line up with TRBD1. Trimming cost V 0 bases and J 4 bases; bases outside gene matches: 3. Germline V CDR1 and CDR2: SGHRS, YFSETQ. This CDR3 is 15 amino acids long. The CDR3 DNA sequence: TGCGCCAGCAGCTTGGCGACAGGGGGCCCCTATGGCTACACCTTC. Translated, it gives CASSLATGGPYGYTF. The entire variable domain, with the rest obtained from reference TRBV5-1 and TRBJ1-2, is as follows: KAGVTQTPRYLIKTRGQQVTLSCSPISGHRSVSWYQQTPGQGLQFLFEYFSETQRNKGNFPGRFSGRQFSNSRSEMNVSTLELGDSALYLCASSLATGGPYGYTFGSGTRLTVV.

The CDR3 nucleotides read TGTGCCAGCAGCTCTCTCGACAAAGGGGCGATGAACACTGAAGCTTTCTTT. Translated, it gives CASSSLDKGAMNTEAFF. This sequence joins TRBV13 and TRBJ1-1; possible D gene TRBD1, 5 bases. There are 17 residues in the CDR3. The germline V gene has CDR1 PRHDT and CDR2 FYEKMQ (reference sequence). V gave up 4 bases and J gave up 0 bases, with 18 bases separating them.

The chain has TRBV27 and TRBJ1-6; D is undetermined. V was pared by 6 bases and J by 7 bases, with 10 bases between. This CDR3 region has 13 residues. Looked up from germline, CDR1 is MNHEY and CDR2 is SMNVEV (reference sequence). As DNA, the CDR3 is TGTGCCAGCAGCGGACCTACAAATTCACCCCTCCACTTT. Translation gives CASSGPTNSPLHF.

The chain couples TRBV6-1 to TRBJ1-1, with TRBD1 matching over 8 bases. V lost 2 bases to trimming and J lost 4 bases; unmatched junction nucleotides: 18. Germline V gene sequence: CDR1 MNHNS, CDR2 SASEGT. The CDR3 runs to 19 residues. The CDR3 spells CASSERDLFWTGPTTEAFF. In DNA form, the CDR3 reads TGTGCCAGCAGTGAAAGGGATCTATTTTGGACAGGGCCGACCACTGAAGCTTTCTTT.

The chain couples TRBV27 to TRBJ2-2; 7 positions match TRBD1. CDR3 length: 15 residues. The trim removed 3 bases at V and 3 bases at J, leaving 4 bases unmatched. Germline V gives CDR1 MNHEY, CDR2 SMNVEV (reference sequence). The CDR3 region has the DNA TGTGCCAGCAGTTTGGAAACAGGGGACACCGGGGAGCTGTTTTTT. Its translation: CASSLETGDTGELFF.

In DNA form, the CDR3 reads TGTGCCAGCAGTGGTGGGACTAGCAGCACAGATACGCAGTATTTT. This sequence encodes CASSGGTSSTDTQYF. V gene TRBV2 combines with J gene TRBJ2-3; 9 bases match TRBD2. This CDR3 spans 15 amino acids. Trimming cost V 4 bases and J 0 bases; bases outside gene matches: 2. The germline V gene encodes CDR1 SNHLY and CDR2 FYNNEI.